This T cell receptor (beta chain) was captured by sequencing in a study of beta chain features in type 1 diabetes. Investigators reverse transcribed all isolated RNA, so they sequenced expressed TCRB transcripts. Sequencing used immunoSEQ multiplex PCR; TCRdb keeps in-frame clones, though not all of them. The sample contains about 340,000 clones, around 8.5% of which appear only once. Sorting based on CD45RO/CCR7/CD25/CD127/CD95/CD27 separated CD4+ naive, central memory, regulatory and stem cell-like memory cells. The CDR3 length is 12 residues. With 5 bases removed from V and 0 bases from J, the gap between germline ends came to 5 bases. The germline gives CDR1 MNHEY, CDR2 SMNVEV (reference sequence). General study findings and limits: Significant though moderate, a shortening of TCRB CDR3s appeared in all four CD4+ subsets of Type 1 diabetes patients. Equally in patients and controls, PCR might preferentially amplify shorter templates.

As regards this clone: Its antigen remains unknown.

This receptor was identified in a man aged 25 to 40 with type 1 diabetes. Input material: central memory CD4+ T cells from blood. The chain has TRBV27 and TRBJ2-7, with D uncertain. CDR3 coding DNA: TGTGCCAGCAGTGTGTCCTCCTACGAGCAGTACTTC. Its translation is CASSVSSYEQYF.